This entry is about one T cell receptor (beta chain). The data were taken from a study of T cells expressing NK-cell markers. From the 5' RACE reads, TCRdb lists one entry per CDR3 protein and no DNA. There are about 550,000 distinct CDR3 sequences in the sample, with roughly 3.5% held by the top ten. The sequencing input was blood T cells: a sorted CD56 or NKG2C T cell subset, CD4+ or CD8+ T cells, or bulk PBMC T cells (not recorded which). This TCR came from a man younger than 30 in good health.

CDR3 sequence: CASKPDSRETQYF. V is TRBV12-3 or TRBV12-4 and J is TRBJ2-5; the D gene TCRdb calls, TRBD1, cannot be checked with no DNA. CDR3 size: 13 residues.